Listed below are T cell receptor beta chains from one sample, sequenced in a study of T cell responses to AZD1222 COVID-19 vaccine. Only in-frame clones appear in the TCRdb table, and some are missing; sequencing was by immunoSEQ multiplex PCR. The top ten clones hold roughly 4% of a sample with approximately 140,000 clones, 75% to 90% of them seen once. The input for sequencing was peripheral blood, taken on day 0 of MenACWY control vaccination. The receptors come from an adult in good health. The CDR3 runs from the conserved cysteine through the conserved F or W. The D gene is left open where the match is weak. Only part of the rows carry a size: once, few, many, or a class if the clone is expanded.

clone size | D gene | J gene | V gene | CDR3 protein | CDR3 DNA
- | TRBD1 | TRBJ2-2 | TRBV6-6 | CASSQTGMRTGELFF | TGTGCCAGCAGCCAGACAGGGATGCGCACCGGGGAGCTGTTTTTT
- | - | TRBJ1-3 | TRBV5-1 | CASSDGGSGNTIYF | TGCGCCAGCAGCGATGGAGGTTCTGGAAACACCATATATTTT
- | TRBD1 | TRBJ1-2 | TRBV10-3 | CATAPGQGRHGYTF | TGTGCCACGGCCCCGGGACAGGGGAGGCACGGCTACACCTTC
- | TRBD2 | TRBJ2-1 | TRBV7-9 | CASSLEAAGLYNEQFF | TGTGCCAGCAGCTTAGAGGCAGCGGGGCTGTACAATGAGCAGTTCTTC
- | - | TRBJ2-1 | TRBV7-8 | CASSLRSGVNNEQFF | TGTGCCAGCAGCTTACGCTCCGGGGTGAACAATGAGCAGTTCTTC
- | - | TRBJ2-1 | TRBV19 | CASSPEPGLNYNEQFF | TGTGCCAGTAGTCCCGAACCGGGACTGAACTACAATGAGCAGTTCTTC
few | TRBD1 | TRBJ2-6 | TRBV19 | CASSNTGGISGANVLTF | TGTGCCAGCTCTAATACAGGGGGCATCTCTGGGGCCAACGTCCTGACTTTC
- | TRBD1 | TRBJ1-1 | TRBV5-1 | CASSIDRDTEAFF | TGCGCCAGCAGCATAGACAGGGACACTGAAGCTTTCTTT
- | - | TRBJ2-7 | TRBV7-6 | CASSLALGYPYEQYF | TGTGCCAGCAGCTTAGCGCTCGGGTATCCCTACGAGCAGTACTTC
- | - | TRBJ2-5 | TRBV5-1 | CASSSGEETQYF | TGCGCCAGCAGCTCGGGGGAAGAGACCCAGTACTTC
- | TRBD1 | TRBJ1-5 | TRBV19 | CASSRGQGQYSNQPQHF | TGTGCCAGTAGTAGGGGACAGGGGCAATATAGCAATCAGCCCCAGCATTTT
- | - | TRBJ1-4 | TRBV11-1 | CASSLKTGKYEKLFF | TGTGCCAGCAGCTTAAAGACGGGGAAGTATGAAAAACTGTTTTTT
- | - | TRBJ1-4 | TRBV2 | CASSNRGQSNEKLFF | TGTGCCAGCAGCAACCGAGGCCAGAGTAATGAAAAACTGTTTTTT
- | TRBD2 | TRBJ2-3 | TRBV7-2 | CASSWRGGGAVDTQYF | TGTGCCAGCAGTTGGCGCGGCGGGGGGGCCGTAGATACGCAGTATTTT
- | TRBD1 | TRBJ1-2 | TRBV28 | CASSLGGGKYGYTF | TGTGCCAGCAGTTTGGGAGGGGGCAAGTATGGCTACACCTTC
- | - | TRBJ1-2 | TRBV27 | CAIYGTAGYTF | TGTGCCATTTACGGGACGGCTGGCTACACCTTC
- | - | TRBJ2-5 | TRBV11-3 | CASSRDRETQYF | TGTGCCAGCAGCCGAGACAGGGAGACCCAGTACTTC
- | - | TRBJ2-6 | TRBV2 | CASNEARSGANVLTF | TGTGCCAGCAACGAGGCCCGCTCTGGGGCCAACGTCCTGACTTTC
once | - | TRBJ1-1 | TRBV5-4 | CASSSDRTEAFF | TGTGCCAGCAGCTCCGACAGGACTGAAGCTTTCTTT
- | - | TRBJ1-2 | TRBV28 | CASSLSPGFYGYTF | TGTGCCAGCAGCTTATCCCCCGGGTTCTATGGCTACACCTTC
- | TRBD2 | TRBJ2-3 | TRBV3-1/TRBV3-2 | CASSQGGGTQYF | TGTGCCAGCAGCCAAGGCGGGGGTACGCAGTATTTT
- | TRBD1 | TRBJ1-1 | TRBV19 | CASSTGQGSGAGLAEAFF | TGTGCCAGTAGTACCGGACAGGGGTCAGGTGCCGGCCTCGCTGAAGCTTTCTTT
- | - | TRBJ2-2 | TRBV6-5 | CASSYTDESNTGELFF | TGTGCCAGCAGTTATACCGACGAATCGAACACCGGGGAGCTGTTTTTT
- | TRBD1 | TRBJ2-3 | TRBV5-1 | CASSAALRQGITDTQYF | TGCGCCAGCAGCGCGGCCCTCAGACAGGGTATCACAGATACGCAGTATTTT
- | - | TRBJ1-5 | TRBV25-1 | CASTQTGLNQPQHF | TGTGCCAGCACACAGACGGGGCTCAATCAGCCCCAGCATTTT
once | - | TRBJ1-6 | TRBV27 | CASSLWPPTASSYNSPLHF | TGTGCCAGCAGTTTATGGCCCCCCACGGCGAGCTCCTATAATTCACCCCTCCACTTT
few | - | TRBJ1-3 | TRBV18 | CASSPSGEPSSGNTIYF | TGTGCCAGCTCACCGAGTGGAGAGCCGAGCTCTGGAAACACCATATATTTT
- | - | TRBJ1-5 | TRBV6-1 | CASSEPHKGKSNQPQHF | TGTGCCAGCAGTGAGCCCCATAAGGGAAAAAGCAATCAGCCCCAGCATTTT
- | TRBD2 | TRBJ2-1 | TRBV4-2 | CASSPELAGYNEQFF | TGTGCCAGCAGCCCTGAACTAGCGGGGTACAATGAGCAGTTCTTC
- | - | TRBJ1-5 | TRBV21-1 | CASSPTRFSNQPQHF | TGTGCCAGCAGCCCAACCAGGTTTAGCAATCAGCCCCAGCATTTT
- | - | TRBJ2-7 | TRBV5-1 | CASSSGVVDGAYEQYF | TGCGCCAGCAGTTCCGGGGTGGTGGACGGAGCCTACGAGCAGTACTTC
- | - | TRBJ1-1 | TRBV2 | CASSVDSNTEAFF | TGTGCCAGCAGTGTCGACAGTAACACTGAAGCTTTCTTT
- | - | TRBJ2-1 | TRBV3-1/TRBV3-2 | CASSQVLIGGPGNEQFF | TGTGCCAGCAGCCAAGTGCTTATCGGGGGGCCAGGGAATGAGCAGTTCTTC
- | - | TRBJ1-5 | TRBV5-8 | CASSFRGPGQPQHF | TGTGCCAGCAGCTTCCGTGGGCCAGGCCAGCCCCAGCATTTT
- | - | TRBJ1-2 | TRBV5-6 | CASSPGAGYTF | TGTGCCAGCAGCCCGGGGGCTGGCTACACCTTC
- | - | TRBJ2-7 | TRBV19 | CASKPAGWGSYEQYF | TGTGCCAGTAAGCCGGCGGGATGGGGGAGCTACGAGCAGTACTTC
- | - | TRBJ2-3 | TRBV4-1 | CASSQEVYGAGYTQYF | TGCGCCAGCAGCCAAGAGGTGTACGGGGCCGGGTATACGCAGTATTTT
- | - | TRBJ1-6 | TRBV6-5 | CASSYTVDISNSPLHF | TGTGCCAGCAGTTACACTGTGGACATAAGCAATTCACCCCTCCACTTT
- | - | TRBJ2-6 | TRBV5-3 | CARSAEVSGANVLTF | TGTGCCAGAAGCGCAGAGGTCTCTGGGGCCAACGTCCTGACTTTC
- | TRBD1 | TRBJ1-5 | TRBV6-4 | CASSVQGGQPQHF | TGTGCCAGCAGTGTACAGGGGGGACAGCCCCAGCATTTT